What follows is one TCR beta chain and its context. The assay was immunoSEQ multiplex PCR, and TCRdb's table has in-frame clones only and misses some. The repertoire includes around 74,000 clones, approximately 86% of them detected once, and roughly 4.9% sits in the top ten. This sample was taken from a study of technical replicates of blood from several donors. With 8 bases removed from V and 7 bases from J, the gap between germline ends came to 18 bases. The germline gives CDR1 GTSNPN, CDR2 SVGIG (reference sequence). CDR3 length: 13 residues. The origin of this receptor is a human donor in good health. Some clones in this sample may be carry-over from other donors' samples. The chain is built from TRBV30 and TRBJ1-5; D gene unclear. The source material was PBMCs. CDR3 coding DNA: TGTGCCCTGGCCAAGGCCGGCGGCCAGCCCCAGCATTTT. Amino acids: CALAKAGGQPQHF.